One T cell receptor beta chain is described in this entry. What it recognizes is unknown. This record comes from a study of cytomegalovirus exposure and HLA in healthy donors. PCR involved 60 Vbeta and 13 Jbeta primers. Sequencing used immunoSEQ multiplex PCR; TCRdb keeps in-frame clones, though not all of them. The repertoire has about 210,000 clones, around 82% of them found once; the top ten carry roughly an eighth. Broader study findings: The authors listed about 170 TCR beta chains as cytomegalovirus-associated. Compared with the roughly 670-donor mean, an Asian-associated ancestry cluster reportedly had fewer N-insertions, according to a later analysis.

The CDR3 spans 14 residues. The ends lost 5 bases at V and 1 base at J; junction bases unmatched: 5. The V gene's germline CDR1 is SEHNR and CDR2 FQNEAQ (reference sequence). Donors had nominal health at sampling but likely had unrecorded immune exposures. The receptor's source is a woman aged 30 to 39 in good health and CMV-seropositive. This rearrangement joins TRBV7-9 to TRBJ2-7; TRBD1 aligns across 7 bases. The specimen was PBMCs. The CDR3 here is CASSLSDRSYEQYF. CDR3 sequence (DNA): TGTGCCAGCAGCCTGTCGGACAGGTCCTACGAGCAGTACTTC.